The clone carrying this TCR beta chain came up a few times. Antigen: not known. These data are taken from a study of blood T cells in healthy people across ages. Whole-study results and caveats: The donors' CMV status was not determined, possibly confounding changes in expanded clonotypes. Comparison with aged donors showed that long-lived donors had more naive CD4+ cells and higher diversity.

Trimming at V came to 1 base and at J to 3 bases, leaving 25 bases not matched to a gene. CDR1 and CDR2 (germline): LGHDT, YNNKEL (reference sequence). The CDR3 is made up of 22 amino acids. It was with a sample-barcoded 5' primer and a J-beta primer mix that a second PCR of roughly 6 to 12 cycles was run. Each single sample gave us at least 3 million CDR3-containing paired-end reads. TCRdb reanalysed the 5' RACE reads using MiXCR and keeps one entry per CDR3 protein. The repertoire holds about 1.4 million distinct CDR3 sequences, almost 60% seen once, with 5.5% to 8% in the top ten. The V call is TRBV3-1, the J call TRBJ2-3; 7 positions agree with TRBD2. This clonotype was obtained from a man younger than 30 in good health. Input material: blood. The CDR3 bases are TGTGCCAGCAGCCAAGGTTGGGTTTTCGCCGACGTCTTTTCTAGCGGAACAGATACGCAGTATTTT. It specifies CASSQGWVFADVFSSGTDTQYF.